This entry lists 6 T cell receptor beta chains sequenced from one sample in a study of blood T cell repertoires in COVID-19 (dated by TCRdb to about 2020). Libraries were made using the immunoSEQ multiplex PCR assay. Held by TCRdb, this immuneACCESS table contains in-frame sequences only and omits some clones. Under half of the omission traces to an unresolved V gene where checked; the cause of the rest is unknown. The sample data list 250,000 or so clones, and 88% of these were observed just once. The ten biggest clones cover 0.95% to 1% of the sample. The specimen was peripheral blood. The receptor source for this set is a woman aged 40 to 49 who had recovered from COVID-19.

The chain is built from TRBV7-2 and TRBJ2-3; D is unclear. Germline V gene lookup returns CDR1 SGHTA and CDR2 FQGNSA. The CDR3 sequence is 13 residues long. The V and J ends lost 4 bases and 1 base respectively, with 6 bases between them. CDR3 in DNA: TGTGCCAGCAGCTCCCCCGGCACAGATACGCAGTATTTT. Translating it yields CASSSPGTDTQYF.

The chain recombines TRBV24-1 with TRBJ2-5; TRBD1 aligns across 11 bases. Germline loops: CDR1 KGHDR, CDR2 SFDVKD. V was clipped by 3 bases and J by 5 bases; unmatched bases: 7. This CDR3 region has 16 residues. The CDR3 bases are TGTGCCACCAGTGATGGAGGACAGGGGGCGATGGAGACCCAGTACTTC. Protein sequence: CATSDGGQGAMETQYF.

The CDR3 DNA is TGTGCCAGCAGTGGCTTTGGGGACTTTAATCAGCCCCAGCATTTT. This translates into CASSGFGDFNQPQHF. The rearrangement links TRBV2 to TRBJ1-5; TRBD1 might be the D (5 bases). V was pared by 4 bases and J by 4 bases, with 14 bases between. Germline V CDR1 and CDR2: SNHLY, FYNNEI. The CDR3 length is 15 residues.

V is TRBV10-3 and J is TRBJ1-1, with 9 bases lining up with TRBD1. V lost 8 bases, J lost 3 bases, and 4 bases stayed unmatched. The germline V gene encodes CDR1 ENHRY and CDR2 SYGVKD. There are 13 residues in the CDR3. The CDR3: CAIVRDRDTEAFF. CDR3 coding DNA: TGTGCCATCGTAAGGGACAGGGACACTGAAGCTTTCTTT.

The V call is TRBV30, the J call TRBJ1-1, with 8 bases matching TRBD1. The germline CDR1 and CDR2 sequences are GTSNPN and SVGIG (reference sequence). Germline trimming cut 0 bases from V and 10 bases from J; bases unmatched to any gene: 7. The CDR3 has 13 amino acids. CDR3 in amino acids: CAWSVPDRVGAFF. In nucleotides, the CDR3 is TGTGCCTGGAGTGTCCCGGACAGGGTTGGAGCTTTCTTT.

This clone was observed a handful of times. This chain connects TRBV11-3 to TRBJ2-3, with TRBD2 identical over 8 bases. The CDR3 length is 14 residues. With 5 bases clipped from V and 2 bases from J, the junction kept 3 bases outside the gene matches. Germline CDR1 and CDR2: SGHNT and YENEEA. The CDR3 DNA is TGTGCCAGCAGCCCGGGGGGGCCCACAGATACGCAGTATTTT. Protein: CASSPGGPTDTQYF.